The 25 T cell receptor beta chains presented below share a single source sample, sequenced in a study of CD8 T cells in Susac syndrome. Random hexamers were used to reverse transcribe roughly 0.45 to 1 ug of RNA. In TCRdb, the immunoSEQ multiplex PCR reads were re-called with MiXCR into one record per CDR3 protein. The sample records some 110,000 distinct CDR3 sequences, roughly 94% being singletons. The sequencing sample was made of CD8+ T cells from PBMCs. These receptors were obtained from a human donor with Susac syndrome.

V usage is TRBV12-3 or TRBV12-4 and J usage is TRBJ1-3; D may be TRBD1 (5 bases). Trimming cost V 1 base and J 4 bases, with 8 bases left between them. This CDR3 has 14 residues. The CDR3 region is CASSLGTGGNTIYF. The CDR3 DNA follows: TGTGCCAGCAGTTTAGGCACAGGCGGAAACACCATATATTTT.

The CDR3 coding sequence is TGTGCCAGTAGTGCAATCGATGGTAACGCTGAAGCTTTCTTT. Its translation: CASSAIDGNAEAFF. V and J are TRBV19 and TRBJ1-1, with no clear D. The germline V and J ends were trimmed by 5 bases and 6 bases, with 16 bases remaining between them. Germline CDR1 reads LNHDA; CDR2 reads SQIVND (reference sequence). The CDR3 covers 14 residues.

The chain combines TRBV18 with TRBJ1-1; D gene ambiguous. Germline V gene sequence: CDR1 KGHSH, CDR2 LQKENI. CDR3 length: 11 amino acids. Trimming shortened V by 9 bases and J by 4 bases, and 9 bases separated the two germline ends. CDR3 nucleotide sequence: TGTGCCAGTCCGGACTTCACTGAAGCTTTCTTT. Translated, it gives CASPDFTEAFF.

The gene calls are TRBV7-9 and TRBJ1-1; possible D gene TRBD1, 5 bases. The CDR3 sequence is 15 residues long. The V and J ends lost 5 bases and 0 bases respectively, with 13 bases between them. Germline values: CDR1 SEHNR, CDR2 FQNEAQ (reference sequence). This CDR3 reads CASSPLTDMNTEAFF. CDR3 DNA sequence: TGTGCCAGCAGCCCACTGACAGATATGAACACTGAAGCTTTCTTT.

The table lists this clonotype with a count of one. The CDR3 nucleotides read TGCAGTGCCCTCCTCTTCAACTCTGGAAACACCATATATTTT. Translation: CSALLFNSGNTIYF. The rearrangement uses TRBV20-1 and TRBJ1-3; D gene ambiguous. The CDR3 length is 14 residues. The V and J ends lost 6 bases and 0 bases respectively, with 12 bases between them. Germline values: CDR1 DFQATT, CDR2 SNEGSKA (reference sequence).

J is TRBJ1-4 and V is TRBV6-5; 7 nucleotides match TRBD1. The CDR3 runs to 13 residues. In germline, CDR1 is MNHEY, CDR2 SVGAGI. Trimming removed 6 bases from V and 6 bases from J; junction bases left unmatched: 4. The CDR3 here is CASSRDSYEKLFF. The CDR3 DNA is TGTGCCAGCAGCCGGGACAGTTATGAAAAACTGTTTTTT.

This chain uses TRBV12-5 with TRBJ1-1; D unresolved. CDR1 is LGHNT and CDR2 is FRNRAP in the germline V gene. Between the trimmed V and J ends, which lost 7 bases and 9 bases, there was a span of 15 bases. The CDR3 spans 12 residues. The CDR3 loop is CASEGRVPKAFF. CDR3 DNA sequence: TGTGCTAGTGAAGGTAGGGTCCCAAAAGCTTTCTTT.

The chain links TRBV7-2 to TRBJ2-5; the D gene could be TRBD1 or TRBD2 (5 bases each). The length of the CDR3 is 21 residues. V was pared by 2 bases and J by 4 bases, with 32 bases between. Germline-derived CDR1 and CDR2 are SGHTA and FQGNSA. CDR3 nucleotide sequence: TGTGCCAGCAGCTTACCCCAAGCTGGGACCCCACCCAATGATGAGAGAGAGACCCAGTACTTC. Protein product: CASSLPQAGTPPNDERETQYF. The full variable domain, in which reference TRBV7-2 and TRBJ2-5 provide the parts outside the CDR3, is GAGVSQSPSNKVTEKGKDVELRCDPISGHTALYWYRQSLGQGLEFLIYFQGNSAPDKSGLPSDRFSAERTGGSVSTLTIQRTQQEDSAVYLCASSLPQAGTPPNDERETQYFGPGTRLLVL.

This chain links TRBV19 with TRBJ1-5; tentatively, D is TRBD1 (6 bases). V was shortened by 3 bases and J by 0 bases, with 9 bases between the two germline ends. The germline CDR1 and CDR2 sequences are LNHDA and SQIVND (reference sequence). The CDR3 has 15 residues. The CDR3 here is CASSIQGLSNQPQHF. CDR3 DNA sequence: TGTGCCAGTAGTATCCAGGGGCTTAGCAATCAGCCCCAGCATTTT.

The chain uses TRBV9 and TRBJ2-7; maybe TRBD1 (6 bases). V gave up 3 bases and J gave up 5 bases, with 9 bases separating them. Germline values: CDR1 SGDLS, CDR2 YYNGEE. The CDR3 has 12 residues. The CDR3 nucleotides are TGTGCCAGCAGCGCCCAGGGGAACGAGCAGTACTTC. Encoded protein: CASSAQGNEQYF.

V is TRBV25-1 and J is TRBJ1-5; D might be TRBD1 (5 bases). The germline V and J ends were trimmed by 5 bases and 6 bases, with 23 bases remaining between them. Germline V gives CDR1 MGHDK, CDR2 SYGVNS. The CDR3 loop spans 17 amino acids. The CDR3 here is CASSPGSQGANGQPQHF. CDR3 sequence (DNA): TGTGCCAGCAGTCCTGGGTCGCAAGGGGCTAACGGTCAGCCCCAGCATTTT.

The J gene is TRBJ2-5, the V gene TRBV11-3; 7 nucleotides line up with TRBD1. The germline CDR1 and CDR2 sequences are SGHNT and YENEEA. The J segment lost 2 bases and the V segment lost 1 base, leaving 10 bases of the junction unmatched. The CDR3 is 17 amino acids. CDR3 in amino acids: CASSLGSPRTGQETQYF. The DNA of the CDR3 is TGTGCCAGCAGCTTAGGTAGCCCAAGGACAGGTCAAGAGACCCAGTACTTC.

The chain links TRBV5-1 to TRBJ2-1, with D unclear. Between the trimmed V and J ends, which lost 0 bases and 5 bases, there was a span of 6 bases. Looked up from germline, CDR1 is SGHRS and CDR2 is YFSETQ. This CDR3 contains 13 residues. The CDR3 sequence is CASSLAVDNEQFF. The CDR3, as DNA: TGCGCCAGCAGCTTGGCCGTAGACAATGAGCAGTTCTTC.

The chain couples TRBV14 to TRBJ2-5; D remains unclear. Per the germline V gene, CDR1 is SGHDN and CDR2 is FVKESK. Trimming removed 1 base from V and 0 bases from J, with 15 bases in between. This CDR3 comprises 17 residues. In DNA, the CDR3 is TGTGCCAGCAGCCAAGGTTTGGTTAACCAGTACCAAGAGACCCAGTACTTC. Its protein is CASSQGLVNQYQETQYF.

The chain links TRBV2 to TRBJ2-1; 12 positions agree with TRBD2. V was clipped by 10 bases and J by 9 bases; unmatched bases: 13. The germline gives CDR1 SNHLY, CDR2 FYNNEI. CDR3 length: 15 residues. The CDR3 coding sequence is TGTGCCACCCGGCTAGCGGGGGGGCGGATGGGTGAGCAGTTCTTC. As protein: CATRLAGGRMGEQFF.

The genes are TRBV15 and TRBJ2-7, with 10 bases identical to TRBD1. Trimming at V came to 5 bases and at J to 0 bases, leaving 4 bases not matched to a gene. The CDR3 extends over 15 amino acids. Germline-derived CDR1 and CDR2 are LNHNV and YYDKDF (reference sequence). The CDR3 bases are TGTGCCACCAGCGCCCGGACAGGGGGCTCCTACGAGCAGTACTTC. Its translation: CATSARTGGSYEQYF.

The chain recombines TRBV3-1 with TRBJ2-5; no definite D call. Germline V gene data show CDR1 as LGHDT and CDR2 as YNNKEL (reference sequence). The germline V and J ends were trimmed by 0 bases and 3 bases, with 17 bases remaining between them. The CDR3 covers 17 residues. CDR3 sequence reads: CASSQDRRTWTEETQYF. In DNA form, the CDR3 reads TGTGCCAGCAGCCAAGATCGGAGAACCTGGACCGAAGAGACCCAGTACTTC.

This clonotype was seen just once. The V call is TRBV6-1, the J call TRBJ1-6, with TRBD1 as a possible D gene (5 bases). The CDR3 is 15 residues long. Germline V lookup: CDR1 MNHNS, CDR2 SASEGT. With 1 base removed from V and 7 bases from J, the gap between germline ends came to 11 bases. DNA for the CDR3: TGTGCCAGCAGTGAAGTCGAGGGGTCGAATTCACCCCTCCACTTT. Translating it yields CASSEVEGSNSPLHF.

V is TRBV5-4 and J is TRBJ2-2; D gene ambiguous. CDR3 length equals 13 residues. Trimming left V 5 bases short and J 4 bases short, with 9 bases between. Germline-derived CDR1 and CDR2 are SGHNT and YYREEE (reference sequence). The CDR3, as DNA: TGTGCCAGCAGTTACGCCTCCACCGGGGAGCTGTTTTTT. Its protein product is CASSYASTGELFF.

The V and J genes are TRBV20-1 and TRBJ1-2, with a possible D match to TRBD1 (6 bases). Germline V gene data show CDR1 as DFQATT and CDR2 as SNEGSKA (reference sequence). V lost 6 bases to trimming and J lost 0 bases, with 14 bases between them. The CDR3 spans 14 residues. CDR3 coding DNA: TGCAGTGCCCGTGGGGACACGGCTAACTATGGCTACACCTTC. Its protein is CSARGDTANYGYTF.

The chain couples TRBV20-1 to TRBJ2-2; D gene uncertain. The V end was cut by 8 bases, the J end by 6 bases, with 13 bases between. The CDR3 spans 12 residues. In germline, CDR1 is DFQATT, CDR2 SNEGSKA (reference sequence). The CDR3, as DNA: TGCAGTACGGAACCCCGCCCCGGGGAGCTGTTTTTT. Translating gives CSTEPRPGELFF.

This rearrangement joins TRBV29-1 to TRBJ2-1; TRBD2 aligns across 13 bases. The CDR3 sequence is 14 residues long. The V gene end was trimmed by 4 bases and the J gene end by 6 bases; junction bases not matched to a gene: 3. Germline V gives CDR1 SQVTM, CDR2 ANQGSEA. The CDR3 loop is CSVGTSGGPNEQFF. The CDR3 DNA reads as TGCAGCGTTGGGACTAGCGGGGGTCCCAATGAGCAGTTCTTC.

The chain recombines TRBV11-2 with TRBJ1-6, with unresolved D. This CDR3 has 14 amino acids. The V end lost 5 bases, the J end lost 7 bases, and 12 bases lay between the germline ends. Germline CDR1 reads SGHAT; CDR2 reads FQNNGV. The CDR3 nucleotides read TGTGCCAGCAGCCTCGCCAGGAGGAATTCACCCCTCCACTTT. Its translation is CASSLARRNSPLHF.

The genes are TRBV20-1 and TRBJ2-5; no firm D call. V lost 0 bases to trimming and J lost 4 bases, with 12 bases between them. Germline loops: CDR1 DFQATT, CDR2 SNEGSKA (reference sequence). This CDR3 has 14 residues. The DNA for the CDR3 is TGCAGTGCTAGAGATAGGTCAAAGCTAGAGACCCAGTACTTC. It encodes CSARDRSKLETQYF.

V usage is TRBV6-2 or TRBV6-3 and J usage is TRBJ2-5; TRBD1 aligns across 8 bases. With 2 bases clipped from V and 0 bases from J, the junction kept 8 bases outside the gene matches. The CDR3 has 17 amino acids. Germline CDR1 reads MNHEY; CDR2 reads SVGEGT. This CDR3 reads CASSYEWGQAHQETQYF. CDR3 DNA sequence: TGTGCCAGCAGTTACGAGTGGGGACAGGCCCACCAAGAGACCCAGTACTTC.